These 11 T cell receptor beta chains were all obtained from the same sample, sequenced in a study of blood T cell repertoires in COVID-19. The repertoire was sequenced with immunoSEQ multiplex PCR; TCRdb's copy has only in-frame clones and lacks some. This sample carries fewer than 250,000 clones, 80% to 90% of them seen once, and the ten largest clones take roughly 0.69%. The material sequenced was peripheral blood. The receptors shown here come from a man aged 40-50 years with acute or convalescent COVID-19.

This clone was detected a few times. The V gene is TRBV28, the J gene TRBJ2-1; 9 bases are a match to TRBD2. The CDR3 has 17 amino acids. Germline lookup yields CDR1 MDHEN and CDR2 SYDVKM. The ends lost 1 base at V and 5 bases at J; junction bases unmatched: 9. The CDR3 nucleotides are TGTGCCAGCAGTTTATTGAATGCGGGAGGGCCTAACAATGAGCAGTTCTTC. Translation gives CASSLLNAGGPNNEQFF.

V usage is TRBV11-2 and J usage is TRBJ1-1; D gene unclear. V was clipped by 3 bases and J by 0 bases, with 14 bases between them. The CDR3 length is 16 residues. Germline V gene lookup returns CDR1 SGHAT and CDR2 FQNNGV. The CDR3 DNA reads TGTGCCAGCAGCTTCCCTCCCCATACTATGAACACTGAAGCTTTCTTT. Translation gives CASSFPPHTMNTEAFF. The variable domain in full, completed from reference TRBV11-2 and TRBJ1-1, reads EAGVAQSPRYKIIEKRQSVAFWCNPISGHATLYWYQQILGQGPKLLIQFQNNGVVDDSQLPKDRFSAERLKGVDSTLKIQPAKLEDSAVYLCASSFPPHTMNTEAFFGQGTRLTVV.

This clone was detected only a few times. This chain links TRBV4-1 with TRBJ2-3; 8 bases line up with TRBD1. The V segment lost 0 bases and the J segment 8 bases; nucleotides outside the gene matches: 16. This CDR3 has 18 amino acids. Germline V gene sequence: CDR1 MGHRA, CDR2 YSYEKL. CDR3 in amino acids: CASSQDKLGTGDKVTQYF. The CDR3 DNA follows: TGCGCCAGCAGCCAAGATAAGCTCGGGACAGGTGATAAAGTTACGCAGTATTTT.

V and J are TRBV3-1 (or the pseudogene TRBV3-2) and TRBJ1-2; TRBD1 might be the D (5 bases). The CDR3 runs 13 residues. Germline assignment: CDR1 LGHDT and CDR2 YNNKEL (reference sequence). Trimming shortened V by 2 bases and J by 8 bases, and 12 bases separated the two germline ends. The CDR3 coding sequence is TGTGCCAGCAGCCAACCGCGGGGGTACGGCTACACCTTC. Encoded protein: CASSQPRGYGYTF.

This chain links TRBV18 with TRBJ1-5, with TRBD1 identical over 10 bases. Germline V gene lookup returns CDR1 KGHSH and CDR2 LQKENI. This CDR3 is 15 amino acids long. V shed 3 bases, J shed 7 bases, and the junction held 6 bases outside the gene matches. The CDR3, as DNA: TGTGCCAGCTCACCGACAGGGGGCGAGGGCCAGCCCCAGCATTTT. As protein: CASSPTGGEGQPQHF.

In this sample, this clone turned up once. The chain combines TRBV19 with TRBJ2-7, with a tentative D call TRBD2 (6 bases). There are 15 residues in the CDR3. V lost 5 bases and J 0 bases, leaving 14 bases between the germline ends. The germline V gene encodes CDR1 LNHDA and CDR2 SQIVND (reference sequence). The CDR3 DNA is TGTGCCAGTAGTTTGGAGGGAATCAACTCCTACGAGCAGTACTTC. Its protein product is CASSLEGINSYEQYF.

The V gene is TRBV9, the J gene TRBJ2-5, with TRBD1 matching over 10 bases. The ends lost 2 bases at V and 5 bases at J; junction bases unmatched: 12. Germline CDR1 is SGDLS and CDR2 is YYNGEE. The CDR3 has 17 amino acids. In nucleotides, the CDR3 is TGTGCCAGCAGCGTCGGAAGCTTCGGGGGACAGGGGGAGACCCAGTACTTC. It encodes CASSVGSFGGQGETQYF.

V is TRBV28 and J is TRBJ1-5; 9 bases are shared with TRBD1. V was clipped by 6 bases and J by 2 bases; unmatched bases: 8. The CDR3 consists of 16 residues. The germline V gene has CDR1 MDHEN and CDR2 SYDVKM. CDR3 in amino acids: CASSPGTGKGNQPQHF. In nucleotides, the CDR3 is TGTGCCAGCAGCCCCGGGACAGGGAAGGGCAATCAGCCCCAGCATTTT.

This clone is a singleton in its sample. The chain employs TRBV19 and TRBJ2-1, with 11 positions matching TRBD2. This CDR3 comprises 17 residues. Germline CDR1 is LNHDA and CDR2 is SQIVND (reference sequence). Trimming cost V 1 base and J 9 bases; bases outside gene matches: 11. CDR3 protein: CASSIASGRFLGGEQFF. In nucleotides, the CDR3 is TGTGCCAGTAGTATAGCTAGCGGGAGGTTCTTAGGGGGTGAGCAGTTCTTC. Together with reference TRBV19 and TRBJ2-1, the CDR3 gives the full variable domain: DGGITQSPKYLFRKEGQNVTLSCEQNLNHDAMYWYRQDPGQGLRLIYYSQIVNDFQKGDIAEGYSVSREKKESFPLTVTSAQKNPTAFYLCASSIASGRFLGGEQFFGPGTRLTVL.

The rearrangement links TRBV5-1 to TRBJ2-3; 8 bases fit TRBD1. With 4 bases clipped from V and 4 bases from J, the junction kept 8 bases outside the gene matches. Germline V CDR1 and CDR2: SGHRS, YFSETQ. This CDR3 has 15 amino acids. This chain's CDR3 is CASSLQGQVADTQYF. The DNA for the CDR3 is TGCGCCAGCAGCCTACAGGGACAGGTCGCAGATACGCAGTATTTT.

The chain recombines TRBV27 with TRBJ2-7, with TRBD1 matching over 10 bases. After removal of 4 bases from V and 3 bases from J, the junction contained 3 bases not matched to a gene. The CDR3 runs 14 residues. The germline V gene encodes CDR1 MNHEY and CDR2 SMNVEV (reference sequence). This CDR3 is CASSWDRGGYEQYF. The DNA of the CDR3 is TGTGCCAGCAGTTGGGACAGGGGAGGCTACGAGCAGTACTTC.